This passage covers 26 T cell receptor beta chains from one sample sequenced in a study of human T cells and chemical hapten exposure. One entry per CDR3 protein, called by TCRdb with MiXCR from the RACE reads. Here the sample spans some 300,000 distinct CDR3 sequences, 5.5% being singletons. The sample's time point: pre-sensitization, week 0. Documented treatment: therapeutic diphenylcyclopropenone sensitization with weekly scalp DPC. The starting material was whole blood, obtained in connection with sensitization to the hapten diphenylcyclopropenone (DPC). All receptors derive from a woman younger than 30 with alopecia areata. Some clones in this sample may be carry-over from other donors' samples.

The rearrangement joins TRBV7-8 to TRBJ2-5; D unresolved. The V gene's germline CDR1 is SGHVS and CDR2 FQNEAQ. Trimming removed 3 bases from V and 5 bases from J, with 7 bases in between. The CDR3 has 12 residues. The CDR3 sequence is CASSFPSETQYF. The CDR3 DNA reads as TGTGCCAGCAGCTTTCCATCCGAGACCCAGTACTTC.

At least ten counts were recorded for this clonotype. The chain joins TRBV12-3 or TRBV12-4 to TRBJ1-6; 8 bases are a match to TRBD1. V lost 6 bases to trimming and J lost 10 bases; unmatched junction nucleotides: 11. The CDR3 length is 15 residues. DNA of the CDR3: TGTGCCAGCAGACGCCCAGGGACAGGTGAATCACCCCTCCACTTT. Translation gives CASRRPGTGESPLHF.

This clonotype was recorded many times. This rearrangement joins TRBV28 to TRBJ1-5; a weak D match, TRBD1 (6 bases). The CDR3 is made up of 14 amino acids. Per the germline V gene, CDR1 is MDHEN and CDR2 is SYDVKM. V gave up 8 bases and J gave up 7 bases, with 18 bases separating them. Written as DNA, the CDR3 is TGTGCCAGCGGCACCGGGGACATAGGGCAGCCCCAGCATTTT. Translation gives CASGTGDIGQPQHF. The complete variable domain, with remaining parts taken from reference TRBV28 and TRBJ1-5, reads DVKVTQSSRYLVKRTGEKVFLECVQDMDHENMFWYRQDPGLGLRLIYFSYDVKMKEKGDIPEGYSVSREKKERFSLILESASTNQTSMYLCASGTGDIGQPQHFGDGTRLSIL.

This clonotype was found a few times. This sequence joins TRBV4-3 and TRBJ2-3; TRBD1 aligns across 7 bases. Germline V gene lookup returns CDR1 LGHNA and CDR2 YSLEER. This CDR3 has 19 amino acids. V lost 3 bases to trimming and J lost 4 bases; unmatched junction nucleotides: 19. Here the CDR3 DNA reads TGCGCCAGCAGCCAGGAAACTCACGGAGTGTCTCAGGGGGCAGATACGCAGTATTTT. Translation gives CASSQETHGVSQGADTQYF.

The V and J genes are TRBV20-1 and TRBJ1-1, with D unresolved. CDR1 and CDR2 from the germline V gene are DFQATT and SNEGSKA (reference sequence). V lost 1 base, J lost 1 base, and 19 bases lay in between. The CDR3 spans 17 residues. The CDR3 coding sequence is TGCAGTGCTAGAGTAGTCCGGTTTACAGCGAGGAACACTGAAGCTTTCTTT. As protein: CSARVVRFTARNTEAFF.

This clonotype was seen many times. The V call is TRBV5-1, the J call TRBJ2-3; D unresolved. CDR1 SGHRS and CDR2 YFSETQ come from the germline V gene. This CDR3 spans 15 amino acids. V lost 0 bases, J lost 0 bases, and 8 bases lay in between. In DNA, the CDR3 is TGCGCCAGCAGCTTGGACAGTTCTAGCACAGATACGCAGTATTTT. Its protein is CASSLDSSSTDTQYF.

The chain combines TRBV20-1 with TRBJ2-2, with 8 bases identical to TRBD2. V lost 6 bases, J lost 2 bases, and 5 bases stayed unmatched. Per the germline V gene, CDR1 is DFQATT and CDR2 is SNEGSKA (reference sequence). The CDR3 consists of 14 residues. In nucleotides, the CDR3 is TGCAGTGCGAGGACTAGCACAAACACCGGGGAGCTGTTTTTT. Amino acids: CSARTSTNTGELFF.

J is TRBJ1-4 and V is TRBV5-6; the D gene is possibly TRBD1 (5 bases). The V gene's germline CDR1 is SGHDT and CDR2 YYEEEE. This CDR3 is built from 14 residues. Trimming pared 1 base from V and 6 bases from J, leaving 10 bases between. The CDR3 bases are TGTGCCAGCAGCTTGTCCCAGGGTTATGAAAAACTGTTTTTT. Translated: CASSLSQGYEKLFF.

This clonotype showed up many times. The V gene is TRBV24-1, the J gene TRBJ1-5; 9 positions agree with TRBD1. CDR3 length: 14 amino acids. J lost 4 bases, V lost 7 bases, and 4 bases had no gene match. Per the germline V gene, CDR1 is KGHDR and CDR2 is SFDVKD. DNA of the CDR3: TGTGCCACCAGCCCGGGGACAGGGAATCAGCCCCAGCATTTT. It translates to CATSPGTGNQPQHF.

This clonotype came up a few times. V gene TRBV6-5 combines with J gene TRBJ1-2, with D maybe TRBD1 (5 bases). Germline-derived CDR1 and CDR2 are MNHEY and SVGAGI. V was cut by 4 bases and J by 5 bases, with 17 bases left in between. This CDR3 spans 15 amino acids. This CDR3 is CASSSGQRALYGYTF. The CDR3 nucleotides are TGTGCCAGCAGTTCCGGACAAAGGGCCCTTTATGGCTACACCTTC.

This clonotype was recorded at least ten times. The rearrangement links TRBV7-9 to TRBJ2-7; D is unresolved. The length of the CDR3 is 16 residues. Per germline, CDR1 SEHNR and CDR2 FQNEAQ (reference sequence). The ends were cut back, 1 base at V and 3 bases at J, with 16 bases in the middle. The CDR3 DNA reads TGTGCCAGCAGCTTAGTAGGACCCGGAAAGGTCTACGAGCAGTACTTC. It is translated as CASSLVGPGKVYEQYF.

This clonotype came up a few times. The chain joins TRBV12-5 to TRBJ2-3, with D perhaps TRBD1 (5 bases). Germline values: CDR1 LGHNT, CDR2 FRNRAP. The ends were cut back, 10 bases at V and 5 bases at J, with 13 bases in the middle. CDR3 length: 12 residues. DNA for the CDR3: TGTGCTACCCAAGGGGTAGGAGATACGCAGTATTTT. This translates into CATQGVGDTQYF.

This clonotype occurred many times. The chain is built from TRBV28 and TRBJ2-3; 8 nucleotides match TRBD1. The V gene end was trimmed by 4 bases and the J gene end by 6 bases; junction bases not matched to a gene: 6. The length of the CDR3 is 14 residues. The germline V gene has CDR1 MDHEN and CDR2 SYDVKM. The CDR3: CASSSGQGEDTQYF. The CDR3 nucleotides read TGTGCCAGCAGTTCCGGACAGGGCGAGGATACGCAGTATTTT.

A few counts support this clonotype. V usage is TRBV14 and J usage is TRBJ2-7, with D perhaps assigned TRBD1 or TRBD2 (5 bases each). This CDR3 spans 14 amino acids. Trimming pared 4 bases from V and 5 bases from J, leaving 15 bases between. Germline assignment: CDR1 SGHDN and CDR2 FVKESK. CDR3 bases: TGTGCCAGCAGCCCAACTACATGGGGGAACGAGCAGTACTTC. Translated: CASSPTTWGNEQYF. Combining the CDR3 with reference TRBV14 and TRBJ2-7 gives the whole variable domain EAGVTQFPSHSVIEKGQTVTLRCDPISGHDNLYWYRRVMGKEIKFLLHFVKESKQDESGMPNNRFLAERTGGTYSTLKVQPAELEDSGVYFCASSPTTWGNEQYFGPGTRLTVT.

This clonotype has only a few counts. The chain carries TRBV28 and TRBJ2-3; 8 positions match TRBD2. The germline gives CDR1 MDHEN, CDR2 SYDVKM. Unmatched junction bases numbered 15, after V lost 6 bases and J lost 4 bases. This CDR3 region has 17 residues. The CDR3 protein is CASSLRFIGGASDTQYF. In DNA, the CDR3 is TGTGCCAGCAGCCTTAGATTTATCGGGGGGGCCTCAGATACGCAGTATTTT.

This clonotype was counted at least ten times. The V call is TRBV29-1, the J call TRBJ2-2; a weak D match, TRBD2 (6 bases). Per the germline V gene, CDR1 is SQVTM and CDR2 is ANQGSEA. This CDR3 has 12 residues. Trimming pared 7 bases from V and 5 bases from J, leaving 11 bases between. The CDR3: CSAFGGTGELFF. The CDR3 nucleotides are TGCAGCGCGTTCGGGGGTACCGGGGAGCTGTTTTTT.

This clonotype has ten or more counts. This sequence joins TRBV4-2 and TRBJ2-3, with 7 nucleotides matching TRBD1. V was clipped by 1 base and J by 7 bases; unmatched bases: 8. Germline-derived CDR1 and CDR2 are LGHNA and YNFKEQ. The CDR3 spans 15 residues. CDR3 coding DNA: TGTGCCAGCAGCCAAGCGCAGGACAGGCCTTATACGCAGTATTTT. Residues: CASSQAQDRPYTQYF.

Only a few counts were recorded for this clonotype. This chain uses TRBV5-6 with TRBJ1-6; D is undetermined. CDR1 is SGHDT and CDR2 is YYEEEE in the germline V gene. The V and J ends lost 2 bases and 6 bases respectively, with 9 bases between them. CDR3 length equals 14 residues. The CDR3 here is CASSFYTGNSPLHF. CDR3 in DNA: TGTGCCAGCAGCTTTTATACGGGTAATTCACCCCTCCACTTT.

This clonotype showed up many times. The chain employs TRBV29-1 and TRBJ1-1, with D possibly TRBD1 on 6 matching bases. The V end was cut by 1 base, the J end by 4 bases, with 13 bases between. Germline CDR1 reads SQVTM; CDR2 reads ANQGSEA. This CDR3 is 14 amino acids long. CDR3 protein: CSVEGHRASTEAFF. In DNA form, the CDR3 reads TGCAGCGTTGAAGGTCACAGGGCGTCCACTGAAGCTTTCTTT.

The chain recombines TRBV7-2 with TRBJ2-1; 12 positions match TRBD2. Germline-derived CDR1 and CDR2 are SGHTA and FQGNSA. V lost 5 bases, J lost 1 base, and 6 bases stayed unmatched. The CDR3 covers 17 residues. The CDR3 region has the DNA TGTGCCAGCAGCCATAGCGGGACTAGCGGGTCCTACAATGAGCAGTTCTTC. Translated: CASSHSGTSGSYNEQFF.

This clonotype was found many times. The V call is TRBV6-6, the J call TRBJ1-6, with D unresolved. With 8 bases removed from V and 0 bases from J, the gap between germline ends came to 11 bases. This CDR3 region has 15 residues. Germline CDR1 is MNHNY and CDR2 is SVGAGI (reference sequence). This chain's CDR3 is CASRAENSYNSPLHF. The CDR3 DNA is TGTGCCAGCCGTGCAGAGAACTCCTATAATTCACCCCTCCACTTT.

This clonotype was picked up a small number of times. CDR3 nucleotide sequence: TGTGCCAGCAGTCCAACGGGGGGGCCAGACAATGAGCAGTTCTTC. Encoded protein: CASSPTGGPDNEQFF. The chain couples TRBV27 to TRBJ2-1, with 8 positions matching TRBD2. Trimming cost V 5 bases and J 5 bases; bases outside gene matches: 8. This CDR3 has 15 amino acids. CDR1 is MNHEY and CDR2 is SMNVEV in the germline V gene (reference sequence).

This clonotype was recorded a few times. The J gene is TRBJ2-1, the V gene TRBV19, with TRBD2 identical over 9 bases. Looked up from germline, CDR1 is LNHDA and CDR2 is SQIVND (reference sequence). With 10 bases clipped from V and 3 bases from J, the junction kept 10 bases outside the gene matches. The CDR3 length is 15 residues. CDR3 in amino acids: CATSGPSGVYNEQFF. CDR3 DNA sequence: TGTGCCACCTCAGGGCCTAGCGGGGTCTACAATGAGCAGTTCTTC.

The J gene is TRBJ2-5, the V gene TRBV27; D unresolved. CDR1 is MNHEY and CDR2 is SMNVEV in the germline V gene (reference sequence). CDR3 length equals 13 residues. With 3 bases removed from V and 1 base from J, the gap between germline ends came to 6 bases. Written as DNA, the CDR3 is TGTGCCAGCAGTTTCAGGTTCCAAGAGACCCAGTACTTC. Amino acids: CASSFRFQETQYF.

This clonotype was recorded many times. The chain combines TRBV28 with TRBJ1-5; 9 nucleotides align to TRBD1. V gave up 10 bases and J gave up 2 bases; unmatched junction bases: 9. The CDR3 has 15 residues. Germline CDR1 and CDR2: MDHEN and SYDVKM. CDR3 in amino acids: CATTPGDRGNQPQHF. CDR3 in DNA: TGTGCCACGACCCCTGGGGACAGGGGCAATCAGCCCCAGCATTTT.

A word on this clonotype: A read error is possible here, since a much larger clone lies one base away. This is likely a read error, given that the CDR3 carries no conserved phenylalanine or tryptophan at its end. The CDR3 sequence: CASSDTGYTEAFL. The CDR3 DNA reads TGTGCCAGCAGTGACACCGGATACACTGAAGCTTTCCTT. This chain joins TRBV2 and TRBJ1-1; D is unclear. With 3 bases removed from V and 3 bases from J, the gap between germline ends came to 8 bases. The CDR3 has 13 residues. Per the germline V gene, CDR1 is SNHLY and CDR2 is FYNNEI.